The sequence of this T cell receptor beta chain was determined in a study of blood T cell repertoires in COVID-19. Study-wide background: Cohort 3 recovery required two negative PCRs, clearance, or symptom resolution. T cells, B-cell-depleted T cells, or PBMCs provided the cDNA or gDNA that served as material.

Repertoires were generated with immunoSEQ multiplex PCR, while TCRdb's copy carries only in-frame clones and drops some. This sample carries 250,000 to 300,000 clones, 88% of them seen once, and the ten largest clones take 2% to 2.5%. Germline lookup yields CDR1 SNHLY and CDR2 FYNNEI. The CDR3 is made up of 17 amino acids. V was clipped by 4 bases and J by 0 bases, with 13 bases between them. This chain connects TRBV2 to TRBJ1-6, with D possibly TRBD1 on 5 matching bases. Sequenced input: PBMCs or T cells enriched from blood (not recorded which). The TCR comes from a woman aged 55-69 years in a cohort exposed to, infected with or recovered from COVID-19 (not recorded which). CDR3 DNA: TGTGCCAGCAGTGGAAGACAGCCGAGCTCCTATAATTCACCCCTCCACTTT. It specifies CASSGRQPSSYNSPLHF.